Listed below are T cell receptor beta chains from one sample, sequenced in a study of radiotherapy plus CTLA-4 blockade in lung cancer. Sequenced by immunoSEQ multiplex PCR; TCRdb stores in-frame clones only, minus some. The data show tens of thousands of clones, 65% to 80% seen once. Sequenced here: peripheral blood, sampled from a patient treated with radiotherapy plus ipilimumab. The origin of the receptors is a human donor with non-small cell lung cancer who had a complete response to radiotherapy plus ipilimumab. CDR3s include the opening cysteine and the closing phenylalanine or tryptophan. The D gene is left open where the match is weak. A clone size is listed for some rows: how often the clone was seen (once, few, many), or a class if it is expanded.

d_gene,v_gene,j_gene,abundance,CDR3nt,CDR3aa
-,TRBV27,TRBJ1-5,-,TGTGCCAGCAGCATGAACCGGGCCTCCAATCAGCCCCAGCATTTT,CASSMNRASNQPQHF
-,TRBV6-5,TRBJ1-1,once,TGTGCCAGCAGTTACTCCGTCGGGGGGGCAGGGACTGAAGCTTTCTTT,CASSYSVGGAGTEAFF
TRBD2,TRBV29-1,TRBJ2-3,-,TGCAGCGTTAGAAGGACTAGCGGGAGCAGCACAGATACGCAGTATTTT,CSVRRTSGSSTDTQYF
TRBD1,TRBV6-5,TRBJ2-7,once,TGCGCCAGTGCGAGACAGGGGGCTAACGAGCAGTACTTC,CASARQGANEQYF
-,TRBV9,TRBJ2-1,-,TGTGCCAGCAGCGTAAGGGATTACAATGAGCAGTTCTTC,CASSVRDYNEQFF
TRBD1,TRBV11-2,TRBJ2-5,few,TGTGCCAGCAGCTTAACAGGGGTATGGCGTGAGGAGACCCAGTACTTC,CASSLTGVWREETQYF
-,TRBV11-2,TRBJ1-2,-,TGTGCCAGCAGCCCAGGAGGGACAATCTATGGCTACACCTTC,CASSPGGTIYGYTF
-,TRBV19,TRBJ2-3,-,TGTGCCAGTAGTATAGCTAACTGGCAGGGCACAGATACGCAGTATTTT,CASSIANWQGTDTQYF
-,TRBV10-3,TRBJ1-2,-,TGTGCCATCGGATCGGAAGGGCAGGGGACCTATGGCTACACCTTC,CAIGSEGQGTYGYTF
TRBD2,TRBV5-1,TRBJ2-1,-,TGCGCCAGCAGCTTGGATTCCGGGAGGGCCGGTAATGAGCAGTTCTTC,CASSLDSGRAGNEQFF
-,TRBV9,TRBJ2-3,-,TGTGCCAGCAGCGAAGCCCCCGGGTTTGATACGCAGTATTTT,CASSEAPGFDTQYF
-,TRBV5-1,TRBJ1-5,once,TGCGCCAGCAGCTTGGCCGGTGTGGGCTCGGGTCAGCCCCAGCATTTT,CASSLAGVGSGQPQHF
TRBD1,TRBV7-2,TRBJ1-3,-,TGTGCCAGCAGCTTTACAGGGGCCTCTGGAAACACCATATATTTT,CASSFTGASGNTIYF
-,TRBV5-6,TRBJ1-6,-,TGTGCCAGCAGCTATAGACAGGCCAATAATTCACCCCTCCACTTT,CASSYRQANNSPLHF
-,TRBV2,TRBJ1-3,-,TGTGCCAGCAGTGTAGGGACGGGCTCTGGAAACACCATATATTTT,CASSVGTGSGNTIYF
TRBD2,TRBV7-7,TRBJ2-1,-,TGTGCTAGCAGTCTTAGCGGGAGCGCCTACAATGAGCAGTTCTTC,CASSLSGSAYNEQFF
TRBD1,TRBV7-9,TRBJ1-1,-,TGTGCCAGCAGCTACGGACCGGGACAGATGAACACTGAAGCTTTCTTT,CASSYGPGQMNTEAFF
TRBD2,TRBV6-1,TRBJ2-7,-,TGTGCCAGCACCGGGACTAGCGGGGATGAGCAGTACTTC,CASTGTSGDEQYF
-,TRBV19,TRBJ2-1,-,TGTGCCAGTAGTCAGACCGTGACAGGATACAATGAGCAGTTCTTC,CASSQTVTGYNEQFF
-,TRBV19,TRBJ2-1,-,TGTGCCAGTAGTACCGGGACTCTGTACAATGAGCAGTTCTTC,CASSTGTLYNEQFF
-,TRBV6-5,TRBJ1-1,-,TGTGCCAGCACCCCCGCGTGGACAGACGCCCCTGAAGCTTTCTTT,CASTPAWTDAPEAFF
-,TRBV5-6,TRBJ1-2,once,TGTGCCAGCAGCCGAGGGAGCGTTCAGATTAACTATGGCTACACCTTC,CASSRGSVQINYGYTF
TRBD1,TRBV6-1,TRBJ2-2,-,TGTGCCAGCACCCAGGGGGCCGGGGAGCTGTTTTTT,CASTQGAGELFF
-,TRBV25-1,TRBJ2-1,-,TGTGCCAGCAGTGAACTAGGGTACAATGAGCAGTTCTTC,CASSELGYNEQFF
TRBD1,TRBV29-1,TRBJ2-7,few,TGCAGCGCCGGACAGGGGGACGAGCAGTACTTC,CSAGQGDEQYF